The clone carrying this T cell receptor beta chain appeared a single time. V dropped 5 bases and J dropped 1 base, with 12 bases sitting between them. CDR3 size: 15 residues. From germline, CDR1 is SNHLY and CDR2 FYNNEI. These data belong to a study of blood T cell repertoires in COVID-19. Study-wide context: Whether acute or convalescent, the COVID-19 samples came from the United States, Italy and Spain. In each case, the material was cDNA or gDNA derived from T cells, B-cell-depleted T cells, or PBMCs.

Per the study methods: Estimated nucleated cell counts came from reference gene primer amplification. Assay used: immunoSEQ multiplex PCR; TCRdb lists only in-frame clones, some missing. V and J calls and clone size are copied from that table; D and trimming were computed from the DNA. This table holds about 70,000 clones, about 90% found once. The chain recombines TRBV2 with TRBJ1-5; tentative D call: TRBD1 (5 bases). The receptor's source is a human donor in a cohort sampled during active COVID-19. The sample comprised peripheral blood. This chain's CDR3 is CASSSETVSNQPQHF. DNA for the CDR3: TGTGCCAGCAGTAGCGAGACAGTAAGCAATCAGCCCCAGCATTTT.